This TCR beta chain was captured in a study of T cells in Graves' hyperthyroidism and ophthalmopathy (dated by TCRdb to between 2019 and 2020). Background for the entire study: Peripheral blood was collected at initial diagnosis, before any treatment. A discovery cohort of 95 to 100 patients, roughly 43 with Graves' ophthalmopathy and about 58 with stable Graves' hyperthyroidism, was used to find distinguishing TCR V-J signatures. Whether ophthalmopathy could be predicted prospectively was tested in an independent validation cohort made up of 18 to 20 hyperthyroidism patients plus 17 patients who later progressed to ophthalmopathy. The 100 discovery patients were randomly divided into training and test sets at a 7:3 ratio. In addition, the study compared T-cell repertoires in thyroid tissue and in blood from about 6 Graves' hyperthyroidism patients. Following sampling, methimazole starting at 30 mg daily was given to hyperthyroidism patients, and high-dose intravenous methylprednisolone was given to ophthalmopathy patients. The paper describes TCR Vbeta CDR3 sequencing of around 140 peripheral blood samples, made up of 43 ophthalmopathy patients, approximately 73 hyperthyroidism patients and some 17 progressor patients.

The TCR beta CDR3 regions were amplified from RNA transcripts. A first-round RT-PCR of the TCR CDR3 used the HTBI primer set with the Qiagen OneStep RT-PCR kit. Libraries were constructed in a second round of multiplex PCR, after which size selection and purification were carried out. The libraries were sequenced on an Illumina HiSeq2000 using paired-end 100 bp reads. The original methods were these. Raw data were processed with SOAPnuke, discarding reads with adapters, uncalled bases, mean Phred below 15, or no exact constant-primer or identifier match. COPE v1.2.5 was used to merge high-quality paired reads, and clonotypes were defined as unique nucleotide sequences. MiTCR v1.1 was used to align the clonotypes against IMGT TRBV, TRBD and TRBJ reference segments. Analysis was restricted to V-J combinations with a frequency above 0.0001, which covered 98% to 99.2% of repertoires. A TCS score was defined as the ratio of F50 (clonal expansion) to E x V (chaos), with BLOSUM62-based TCRdist applied between CDR3 peptides within each V-J. Welch's t-statistics and random forest reduced 450 to 600 V-J features to fewer than 15, which were used in a naive Bayes classifier (R e1071). TCRdb ran its own pipeline on the public reads, namely fastp trimming at Q25 and MiXCR clone calling, and kept in-frame beta chains. Each CDR3 protein appears once, grouped with its most common genes and DNA. In this record, the V and J calls reflect TCRdb's handling and not the investigators' own analysis. The sample records 700,000 or so distinct CDR3 sequences, less than 20% of which are singletons. The ten largest account for 8.4% of the sample.

Trimming removed 8 bases from V and 1 base from J; the gene matches leave 4 bases unexplained. CDR1 WSHSY and CDR2 SAAADI were looked up in the germline V gene. The CDR3 sequence holds 13 residues, the cysteine and phenylalanine included. Just the 39-base CDR3 DNA is kept, in frame starting at base 1. Overall study outcomes, separate from this receptor: Most expanded thyroid clonotypes (frequency above 0.001) were also detected in blood, suggesting blood repertoires may reflect thyroid immune responses. In validation, the model predicted progression to ophthalmopathy a median of around six months before onset, with about 67% sensitivity and about 72% specificity. A 13 V-J signature model separated ophthalmopathy from stable hyperthyroidism, with about 88% sensitivity and just under 84% specificity in cross-validation and 80%/75% in testing. No statistical method was used to set the sample size in advance, and investigators knew the group allocation.

This clonotype was detected many times. The antigen this receptor binds is unknown. Base-call qualities are not available, and no considerably larger clone is one nucleotide away. Graves' hyperthyroidism was defined as stable when no progression to ophthalmopathy occurred over 18 months of follow-up. The hyperthyroidism patients were between 18 and 65 years old and newly diagnosed, with a disease duration of less than 2 months. Exclusion was applied to patients with uncontrolled infections, other autoimmune diseases, pregnancy or lactation. Diagnoses were established on the basis of clinical symptoms, serum thyroxine and TRAb, thyroid ultrasound, and orbital computed tomography. Ficoll-Paque density gradient centrifugation was used to isolate PBMCs from about 10 ml of fresh peripheral blood. Total RNA was extracted with Trizol reagent, and quality was checked on an Agilent 2100 Bioanalyzer.

The clonotype originates from a man between 18 and 35 years old with Graves' hyperthyroidism. The sequenced sample was blood. The sequence links TRBV10-2 to TRBJ1-1; 7 of the junction bases match TRBD1. The base sequence is TGCGCCAGCCGTCCAGGGGGGAACACTGAAGCTTTCTTT. Its product reads: CASRPGGNTEAFF.